This entry concerns a single T cell receptor (beta chain). The antigen is undetermined. Splitting of CD4+ cells produced CD45RA+ naive and CD45RA-negative memory subsets. The data originate from a study of shared clonotypes between healthy human individuals. Study overall: A couple of women and a few men aged 18 to 49 served as donors. Study conclusions and caveats: Sampling was confined to blood; repertoires within tissues likely differ.

Profiling relied on immunoSEQ multiplex PCR, and the TCRdb table lists in-frame clones only, not all of them. The table has about 2.4 million clones, about 92% seen once; the top ten hold about 0.13%. V lost 8 bases, J lost 2 bases, and 6 bases stayed unmatched. Germline lookup yields CDR1 SNHLY and CDR2 FYNNEI. The CDR3 spans 13 residues. The material sequenced was naive CD4+ T cells sorted from blood. Subset: CD45RA+ positively selected. V usage is TRBV2 and J usage is TRBJ2-7, with TRBD1 identical over 7 bases. The TCR originated in a man younger than 35 in good health. The CDR3 here is CASVRQGPYEQYF. The CDR3 DNA sequence: TGTGCCAGCGTTCGACAGGGCCCCTACGAGCAGTACTTC.